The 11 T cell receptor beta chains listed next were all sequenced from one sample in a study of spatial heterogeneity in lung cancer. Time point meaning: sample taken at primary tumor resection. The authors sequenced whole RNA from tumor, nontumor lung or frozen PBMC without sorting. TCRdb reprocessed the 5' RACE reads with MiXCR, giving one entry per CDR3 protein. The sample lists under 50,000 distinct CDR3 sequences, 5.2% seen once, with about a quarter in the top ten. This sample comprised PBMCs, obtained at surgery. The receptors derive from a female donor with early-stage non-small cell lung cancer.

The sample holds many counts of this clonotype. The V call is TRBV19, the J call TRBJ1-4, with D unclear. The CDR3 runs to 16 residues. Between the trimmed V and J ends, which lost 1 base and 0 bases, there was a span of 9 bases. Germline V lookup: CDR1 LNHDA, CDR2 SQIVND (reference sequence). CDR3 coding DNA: TGTGCCAGTAGTATAGCTCTAGCTTCAACTAATGAAAAACTGTTTTTT. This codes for CASSIALASTNEKLFF.

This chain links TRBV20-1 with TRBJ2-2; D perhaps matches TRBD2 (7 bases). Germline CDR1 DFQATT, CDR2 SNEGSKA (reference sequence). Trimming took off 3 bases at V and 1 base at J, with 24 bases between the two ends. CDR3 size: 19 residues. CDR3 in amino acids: CSASSPFGGPGMNTGELFF. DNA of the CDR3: TGCAGTGCTAGTTCGCCCTTCGGGGGGCCTGGAATGAACACCGGGGAGCTGTTTTTT.

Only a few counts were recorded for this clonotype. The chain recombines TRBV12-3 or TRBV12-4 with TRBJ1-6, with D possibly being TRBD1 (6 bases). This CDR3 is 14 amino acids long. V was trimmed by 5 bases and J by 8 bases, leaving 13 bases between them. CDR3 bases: TGTGCCAGCAGTCCAGCAGGGGTAGATTCACCCCTCCACTTT. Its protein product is CASSPAGVDSPLHF.

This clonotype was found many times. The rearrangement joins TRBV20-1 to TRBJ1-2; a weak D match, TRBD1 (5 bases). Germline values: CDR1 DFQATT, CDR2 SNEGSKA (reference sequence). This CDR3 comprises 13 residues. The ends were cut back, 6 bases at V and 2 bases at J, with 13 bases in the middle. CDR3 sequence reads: CSAIRDGNYGYTF. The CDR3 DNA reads TGCAGTGCAATCCGGGACGGAAACTATGGCTACACCTTC.

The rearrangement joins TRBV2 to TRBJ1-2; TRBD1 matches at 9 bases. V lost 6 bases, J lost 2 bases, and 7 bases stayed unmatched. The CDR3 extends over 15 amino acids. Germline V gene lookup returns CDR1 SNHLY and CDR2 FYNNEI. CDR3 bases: TGTGCCAGCAGCACCGGACAGGGGTTAAACTATGGCTACACCTTC. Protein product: CASSTGQGLNYGYTF.

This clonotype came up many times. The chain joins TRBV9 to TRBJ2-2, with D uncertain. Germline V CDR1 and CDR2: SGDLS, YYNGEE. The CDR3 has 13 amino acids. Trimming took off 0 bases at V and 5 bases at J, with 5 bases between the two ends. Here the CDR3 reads CASSVASTGELFF. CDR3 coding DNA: TGTGCCAGCAGCGTAGCTAGTACCGGGGAGCTGTTTTTT.

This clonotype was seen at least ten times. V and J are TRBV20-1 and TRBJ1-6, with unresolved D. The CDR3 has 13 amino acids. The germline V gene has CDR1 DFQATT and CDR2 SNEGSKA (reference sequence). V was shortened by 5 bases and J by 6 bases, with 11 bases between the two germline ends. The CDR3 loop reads CSAEDRINSPLHF. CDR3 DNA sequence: TGCAGTGCTGAGGACCGGATTAATTCACCCCTCCACTTT.

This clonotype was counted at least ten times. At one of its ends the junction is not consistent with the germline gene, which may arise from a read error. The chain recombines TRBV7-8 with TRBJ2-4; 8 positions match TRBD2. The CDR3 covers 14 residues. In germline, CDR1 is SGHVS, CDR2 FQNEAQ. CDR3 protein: CASSLGLAENIQYF. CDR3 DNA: TGTGCCAGCAGCCTTGGACTAGCCGAAAACATTCAGTACTTC.

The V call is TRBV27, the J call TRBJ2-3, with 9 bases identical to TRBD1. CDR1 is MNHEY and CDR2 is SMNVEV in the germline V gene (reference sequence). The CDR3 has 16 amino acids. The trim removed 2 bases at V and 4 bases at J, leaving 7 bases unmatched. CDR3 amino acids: CASSLGPGQGPDTQYF. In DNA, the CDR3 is TGTGCCAGCAGTTTAGGCCCTGGACAGGGGCCAGATACGCAGTATTTT.

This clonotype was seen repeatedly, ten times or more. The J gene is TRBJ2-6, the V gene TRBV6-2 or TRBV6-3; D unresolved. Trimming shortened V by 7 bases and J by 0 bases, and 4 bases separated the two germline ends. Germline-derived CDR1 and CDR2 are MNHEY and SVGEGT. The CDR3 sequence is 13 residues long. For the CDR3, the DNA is TGTGCCAGCATCAACTCTGGGGCCAACGTCCTGACTTTC. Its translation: CASINSGANVLTF.

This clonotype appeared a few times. In DNA, the CDR3 is TGTGCCAGCGGGGCTGGGGCCAACGTCCTGACTTTC. Amino acid sequence: CASGAGANVLTF. The chain is built from TRBV7-6 and TRBJ2-6; D remains ambiguous. This CDR3 has 12 amino acids. Germline assignment: CDR1 SGHVS and CDR2 FNYEAQ. Deletions cut 8 bases from V and 2 bases from J, with 4 bases between.